This T cell receptor beta chain was identified during a study of blood T cell repertoires in COVID-19. Overall study: COVID-19 samples, acute and convalescent, were from the United States, Italy and Spain. T cells, B-cell-depleted T cells, or PBMCs supplied cDNA or gDNA.

This clone was picked up one time. The CDR3 consists of 16 residues. Looked up from germline, CDR1 is SGHNT and CDR2 is YENEEA. V lost 3 bases to trimming and J lost 0 bases; unmatched junction nucleotides: 4. How the authors handled the data: From reference gene primer amplification, estimates of nucleated cell counts were derived. The method was immunoSEQ multiplex PCR; TCRdb's version includes in-frame clones alone and lacks a portion of them. That table furnishes V, J and clone size, whereas the DNA furnished D and trimming. This table holds about 350,000 clones, around 91% found once. Sequencing was performed on peripheral blood. The sequence was collected from a woman between 18 and 30 years old who had recovered from COVID-19. This chain links TRBV11-3 with TRBJ2-3; 9 bases map to TRBD2. The CDR3 bases are TGTGCCAGCAGCTTTGAAGCGGGAGGAAGCACAGATACGCAGTATTTT. This codes for CASSFEAGGSTDTQYF.